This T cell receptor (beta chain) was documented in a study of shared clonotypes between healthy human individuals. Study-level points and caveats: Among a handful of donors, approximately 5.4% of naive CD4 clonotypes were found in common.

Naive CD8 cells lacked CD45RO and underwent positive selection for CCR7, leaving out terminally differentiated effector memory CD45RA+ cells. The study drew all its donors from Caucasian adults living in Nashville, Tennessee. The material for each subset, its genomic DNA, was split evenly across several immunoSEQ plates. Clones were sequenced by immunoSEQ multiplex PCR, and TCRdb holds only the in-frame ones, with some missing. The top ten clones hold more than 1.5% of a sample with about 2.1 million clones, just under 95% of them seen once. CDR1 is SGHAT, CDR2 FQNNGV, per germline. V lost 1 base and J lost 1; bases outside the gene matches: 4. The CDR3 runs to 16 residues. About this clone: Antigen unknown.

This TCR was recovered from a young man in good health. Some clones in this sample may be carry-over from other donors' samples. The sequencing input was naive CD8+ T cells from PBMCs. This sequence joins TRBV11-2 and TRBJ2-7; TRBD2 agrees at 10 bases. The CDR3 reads CASSLVPSGSSYEQYF. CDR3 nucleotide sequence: TGTGCCAGCAGCTTAGTACCTAGCGGGAGTTCCTACGAGCAGTACTTC.